Each of the 16 T cell receptor beta chains below was sequenced from the same sample in a study of technical replicates of blood from several donors. Here immunoSEQ multiplex PCR was the method, and the copy in TCRdb shows in-frame clones only, minus some. The data contain roughly 90,000 clones, approximately 93% of them seen just once; the ten biggest clones take up 0.2% to 0.25%. Input material: T cells isolated from PBMCs. These receptors originate from a human donor in good health.

This clone was recorded once. The gene calls are TRBV12-5 and TRBJ1-1, with D uncertain. V was clipped by 0 bases and J by 3 bases, with 14 bases between them. The CDR3 has 16 residues. The V gene's germline CDR1 is LGHNT and CDR2 FRNRAP. CDR3 sequence reads: CASGLVYGRGDTEAFF. The CDR3 nucleotides are TGTGCTAGTGGTTTGGTATATGGTCGAGGAGACACTGAAGCTTTCTTT.

This clone was counted once. The gene calls are TRBV9 and TRBJ1-6; 8 nucleotides align to TRBD1. V was clipped by 4 bases and J by 7 bases; unmatched bases: 10. The CDR3 has 16 residues. Germline CDR1 SGDLS, CDR2 YYNGEE. The CDR3 is CASSFGQGGPNSPLHF. Here the CDR3 DNA reads TGTGCCAGCAGCTTCGGACAGGGAGGACCAAATTCACCCCTCCACTTT.

The V and J genes are TRBV6-5 and TRBJ1-4, with TRBD1 matching 7 bases. Germline V lookup: CDR1 MNHEY, CDR2 SVGAGI. V shed 2 bases and J 6 bases; nucleotides not matched to a gene: 3. The length of the CDR3 is 14 residues. The DNA for the CDR3 is TGTGCCAGCAGTTACATTACAGGGGATGAAAAACTGTTTTTT. This translates into CASSYITGDEKLFF.

This rearrangement joins TRBV4-1 to TRBJ2-7; perhaps TRBD1 as D (6 bases). Trimming left V 3 bases short and J 6 bases short, with 15 bases between. The germline gives CDR1 MGHRA, CDR2 YSYEKL. This CDR3 has 14 residues. Written as DNA, the CDR3 is TGCGCCAGCAGCCACCCCGGCACCAGGGGCGAGCAGTACTTC. The encoded protein is CASSHPGTRGEQYF.

This clone occurred once. The V and J genes are TRBV9 and TRBJ1-1; 7 bases line up with TRBD1. The CDR3 is made up of 19 amino acids. The V gene's germline CDR1 is SGDLS and CDR2 YYNGEE. J was trimmed by 2 bases and V by 1 base; bases with no gene match: 17. As DNA, the CDR3 is TGTGCCAGCAGCGTAAATCGGGACAGTAAATCCTTCTCTAACACTGAAGCTTTCTTT. Its translation is CASSVNRDSKSFSNTEAFF.

The V and J genes are TRBV29-1 and TRBJ2-1; D is unclear. Per germline, CDR1 SQVTM and CDR2 ANQGSEA. V was cut by 2 bases and J by 1 base, with 12 bases left in between. The CDR3 consists of 15 residues. The CDR3 sequence is CSVESPEVSYNEQFF. The CDR3 DNA reads TGCAGCGTTGAATCACCCGAGGTGTCCTACAATGAGCAGTTCTTC.

The J gene is TRBJ2-1, the V gene TRBV2; the match to TRBD2 covers 14 bases. J gave up 4 bases and V 11 bases, and 13 bases lay outside the gene matches. Germline values: CDR1 SNHLY, CDR2 FYNNEI. The CDR3 runs 17 residues. The CDR3 protein is CAGLFWTSGRPYNEQFF. CDR3 nucleotide sequence: TGTGCCGGTCTGTTCTGGACTAGCGGGAGGCCATACAATGAGCAGTTCTTC.

About this clone itself: An end of the junction does not agree with germline; a read error may underlie this. The chain couples TRBV12-5 to TRBJ2-1, with 11 bases matching TRBD2. Germline assignment: CDR1 LGHNT and CDR2 FRNRAP. The CDR3 contains 17 residues. CDR3 DNA sequence: TGTGCTAGTGCTTTGATAGCGGGGGGGTCAAGCAGGAATGAGCAGTTCTTC. Amino acids: CASALIAGGSSRNEQFF.

The J gene is TRBJ1-2, the V gene TRBV5-8, with D unclear. Trimming took 4 bases from V and 2 from J, leaving 6 bases between them. Germline V gene lookup returns CDR1 SGHTS and CDR2 YDEGEE. The CDR3 is 12 residues long. CDR3 amino acids: CASSTRNYGYTF. CDR3 DNA sequence: TGTGCCAGCAGCACCCGGAACTATGGCTACACCTTC.

The gene calls are TRBV4-1 and TRBJ1-5; D is unclear. The germline V gene has CDR1 MGHRA and CDR2 YSYEKL. The CDR3 spans 14 residues. V lost 3 bases and J 5 bases, leaving 11 bases between the germline ends. Written as DNA, the CDR3 is TGCGCCAGCAGCCAGTGGGGAGGTGATCAGCCCCAGCATTTT. Amino acid sequence: CASSQWGGDQPQHF.

The table lists this clone with a count of one. V gene TRBV11-2 combines with J gene TRBJ2-3; the D is unclear. V was cut by 5 bases and J by 7 bases, with 7 bases left in between. Germline V gives CDR1 SGHAT, CDR2 FQNNGV. The CDR3 has 11 amino acids. The CDR3 DNA reads TGTGCCAGCAGCGTCTCCTATACGCAGTATTTT. Residues: CASSVSYTQYF.

This clone was counted a few times. The chain joins TRBV5-4 to TRBJ1-1; D is undetermined. Looked up from germline, CDR1 is SGHNT and CDR2 is YYREEE (reference sequence). Trimming pared 4 bases from V and 1 base from J, leaving 5 bases between. The CDR3 has 12 residues. Here the CDR3 DNA reads TGTGCCAGCAGCACGGGGAACACTGAAGCTTTCTTT. Translated, it gives CASSTGNTEAFF.

This clone was counted a few times. The chain combines TRBV29-1 with TRBJ1-4; 7 positions agree with TRBD1. Germline V gene data show CDR1 as SQVTM and CDR2 as ANQGSEA. J lost 0 bases, V lost 8 bases, and 15 bases had no gene match. The CDR3 spans 17 residues. The CDR3 nucleotides read TGCAGCCTGAAAGGGACAGCTCAGGTTGCAACTAATGAAAAACTGTTTTTT. Translation gives CSLKGTAQVATNEKLFF.

The V call is TRBV5-1, the J call TRBJ1-2, with 8 bases that match TRBD1. This CDR3 spans 15 amino acids. J lost 1 base, V lost 3 bases, and 5 bases had no gene match. CDR1 is SGHRS, CDR2 YFSETQ, per germline. CDR3 sequence: CASSYRGQGNYGYTF. CDR3 nucleotide sequence: TGCGCCAGCAGCTACCGCGGACAGGGTAACTATGGCTACACCTTC.

The CDR3 bases are TGCGCCAGCAGAAGCGGGAGTCAAGAGACCCAGTACTTC. This translates into CASRSGSQETQYF. This chain links TRBV5-1 with TRBJ2-5; 8 bases fit TRBD2. V dropped 5 bases and J dropped 2; count of bases not matched to a gene: 2. The germline V gene encodes CDR1 SGHRS and CDR2 YFSETQ. The CDR3 covers 13 residues.

This clone is a singleton in its sample. V is TRBV6-5 and J is TRBJ2-5; D uncertain. Per the germline V gene, CDR1 is MNHEY and CDR2 is SVGAGI. The CDR3 covers 14 residues. The V end was cut by 0 bases, the J end by 0 bases, with 5 bases between. CDR3 in amino acids: CASSYSDYQETQYF. The CDR3 bases are TGTGCCAGCAGTTACTCCGACTACCAAGAGACCCAGTACTTC.